The 23 T cell receptor beta chains in this list originate from one sample, sequenced in a study of blood T cell repertoires in COVID-19. The table came from immunoSEQ multiplex PCR; TCRdb's copy has only in-frame clones and leaves some out. The sample includes 200,000 to 250,000 clones, less than 90% seen only once; the top ten take about a sixth. Sample: peripheral blood. These receptors were collected from a woman aged 80 or over with active or convalescent COVID-19.

J is TRBJ1-5 and V is TRBV7-2; no clear D gene. V was trimmed by 1 base and J by 13 bases, leaving 14 bases between them. This CDR3 has 13 residues. CDR1 is SGHTA, CDR2 FQGNSA, per germline. The CDR3: CASSLDPREEQHF. In nucleotides, the CDR3 is TGTGCCAGCAGCTTAGACCCGCGGGAGGAACAGCATTTT.

This sequence joins TRBV7-2 and TRBJ2-2; 9 nucleotides line up with TRBD2. Per the germline V gene, CDR1 is SGHTA and CDR2 is FQGNSA. CDR3 length: 17 amino acids. The trim removed 2 bases at V and 7 bases at J, leaving 11 bases unmatched. CDR3 nucleotides: TGTGCCAGCAGCTTAAATGTCGGCGGGAGGGGGCACGGGGAGCTGTTTTTT. This codes for CASSLNVGGRGHGELFF.

The chain uses TRBV5-8 and TRBJ2-4, with D possibly TRBD2 on 5 matching bases. The germline CDR1 and CDR2 sequences are SGHTS and YDEGEE. The CDR3 totals 15 residues. Deletions cut 4 bases from V and 3 bases from J, with 14 bases between. CDR3 DNA sequence: TGTGCCAGCAGCAACCAGTGGGCGGGCAAAAACATTCAGTACTTC. Translation gives CASSNQWAGKNIQYF.

The gene calls are TRBV6-5 and TRBJ2-7; D perhaps matches TRBD2 (6 bases). Trimming stripped 6 bases from V and 2 bases from J, with 17 bases between. The CDR3 extends over 15 amino acids. Per the germline V gene, CDR1 is MNHEY and CDR2 is SVGAGI. CDR3 bases: TGTGCCAGCAGCACTACTAGCCGAAGGGCCTACGAGCAGTACTTC. As protein: CASSTTSRRAYEQYF.

This clone was seen a few times. This rearrangement joins TRBV7-3 to TRBJ2-7, with a weak D call TRBD2 (6 bases). Germline CDR1 and CDR2: SGHTA and FQGTGA. V was trimmed by 2 bases and J by 3 bases, leaving 14 bases between them. This CDR3 has 15 amino acids. In DNA, the CDR3 is TGTGCCAGCAGCTTACGGCGGGGATCAAACTACGAGCAGTACTTC. Translation: CASSLRRGSNYEQYF.

V and J are TRBV14 and TRBJ2-1, with 13 bases lining up with TRBD2. The CDR3 loop spans 17 amino acids. Trimming removed 1 base from V and 4 bases from J; junction bases left unmatched: 4. Looked up from germline, CDR1 is SGHDN and CDR2 is FVKESK. DNA of the CDR3: TGTGCCAGCAGCCAAGTCACTAGCGGGAGGGCTTACAATGAGCAGTTCTTC. Protein sequence: CASSQVTSGRAYNEQFF.

V usage is TRBV7-2 and J usage is TRBJ1-2; perhaps TRBD1 as D (5 bases). In germline, CDR1 is SGHTA, CDR2 FQGNSA. The CDR3 is made up of 18 amino acids. V dropped 4 bases and J dropped 7 bases, with 28 bases sitting between them. The CDR3 coding sequence is TGTGCCAGCAGCTCGGGACGCCTTGGGACTCCTGATTCGGGTGGCTACACCTTC. As protein: CASSSGRLGTPDSGGYTF. Variable domain in full (rest from reference TRBV7-2 and TRBJ1-2): GAGVSQSPSNKVTEKGKDVELRCDPISGHTALYWYRQSLGQGLEFLIYFQGNSAPDKSGLPSDRFSAERTGGSVSTLTIQRTQQEDSAVYLCASSSGRLGTPDSGGYTFGSGTRLTVV.

V gene TRBV4-1 combines with J gene TRBJ2-3, with D possibly matching TRBD2 (5 bases). The V gene lost 4 bases and the J gene lost 0 bases, with 8 bases spanning the gap. The CDR3 extends over 14 amino acids. Looked up from germline, CDR1 is MGHRA and CDR2 is YSYEKL. CDR3 amino acids: CASSPRTSTDTQYF. CDR3 nucleotides: TGCGCCAGCAGCCCGCGGACTAGCACAGATACGCAGTATTTT.

This rearrangement joins TRBV5-1 to TRBJ2-2; the match to TRBD1 covers 7 bases. CDR1 and CDR2 from the germline V gene are SGHRS and YFSETQ. CDR3 length: 15 residues. With V trimmed by 4 bases and J by 4 bases, 7 bases remained unmatched. CDR3 region: CASSQGPGGTGELFF. The CDR3 coding sequence is TGCGCCAGCAGCCAGGGTCCAGGGGGCACCGGGGAGCTGTTTTTT.

This clone was seen only a few times. The chain carries TRBV5-6 and TRBJ1-6, with D maybe TRBD1 (5 bases). The CDR3 spans 15 residues. CDR1 is SGHDT and CDR2 is YYEEEE in the germline V gene. Trimming took off 4 bases at V and 3 bases at J, with 11 bases between the two ends. This chain's CDR3 is CASSPRQFYNSPLHF. DNA of the CDR3: TGTGCCAGCAGCCCACGACAGTTCTATAATTCACCCCTCCACTTT.

J is TRBJ2-1 and V is TRBV6-5; 12 bases map to TRBD2. The trim removed 10 bases at V and 9 bases at J, leaving 10 bases unmatched. The germline V gene encodes CDR1 MNHEY and CDR2 SVGAGI. The CDR3 is 14 residues long. The CDR3 DNA sequence: TGTGCCACCTCGCGGACTAGCGGGACAAGTGAGCAGTTCTTC. Its protein product is CATSRTSGTSEQFF.

This chain joins TRBV19 and TRBJ2-7, with D tentatively TRBD1 (6 bases). Trimming took 3 bases from V and 1 from J, leaving 16 bases between them. CDR1 is LNHDA and CDR2 is SQIVND in the germline V gene (reference sequence). The CDR3 spans 16 residues. The CDR3 loop reads CASSIRGEGGSYEQYF. For the CDR3, the DNA is TGTGCCAGTAGTATCAGAGGGGAAGGGGGATCCTACGAGCAGTACTTC.

The V and J genes are TRBV5-5 and TRBJ2-3; tentatively, D is TRBD2 (5 bases). CDR1 SGHKS and CDR2 YYEKEE come from the germline V gene (reference sequence). V was trimmed by 1 base and J by 4 bases, leaving 7 bases between them. The CDR3 totals 13 residues. Here the CDR3 reads CASSLLAPDTQYF. CDR3 coding DNA: TGTGCCAGCAGCTTGTTAGCGCCAGATACGCAGTATTTT.

V and J are TRBV11-3 and TRBJ2-2; a weak D match, TRBD1 (6 bases). Germline V gives CDR1 SGHNT, CDR2 YENEEA. CDR3 size: 18 residues. The V gene lost 3 bases and the J gene lost 0 bases, with 17 bases spanning the gap. CDR3 bases: TGTGCCAGCAGCTTTGGGCAGGGGACATCCACGAACACCGGGGAGCTGTTTTTT. This encodes CASSFGQGTSTNTGELFF.

The chain combines TRBV7-2 with TRBJ2-4; D gene uncertain. The CDR3 is 13 residues long. Germline V lookup: CDR1 SGHTA, CDR2 FQGNSA. The V end was cut by 7 bases, the J end by 3 bases, with 10 bases between. CDR3 residues: CASNTPSKNIQYF. The CDR3, as DNA: TGTGCCAGCAACACCCCAAGCAAAAACATTCAGTACTTC.

The genes are TRBV19 and TRBJ2-2; 7 nucleotides align to TRBD2. Per the germline V gene, CDR1 is LNHDA and CDR2 is SQIVND (reference sequence). Trimming took 6 bases from V and 6 from J; bases not matched to a gene: 13. This CDR3 region has 16 residues. CDR3 sequence (DNA): TGTGCCAGTAGCAGACCGACGGGGGAGGGCCCCGGGGAGCTGTTTTTT. Translation gives CASSRPTGEGPGELFF.

V and J are TRBV3-1 (or the pseudogene TRBV3-2) and TRBJ2-7; 11 positions match TRBD2. The CDR3 extends over 19 amino acids. Germline V CDR1 and CDR2: LGHDT, YNNKEL (reference sequence). The trim removed 3 bases at V and 2 bases at J, leaving 15 bases unmatched. CDR3 in amino acids: CASSHFSGRAFSPAYEQYF. The DNA for the CDR3 is TGTGCCAGCAGCCACTTTAGCGGGAGGGCCTTTTCTCCTGCCTACGAGCAGTACTTC.

The chain employs TRBV18 and TRBJ2-2; 15 nucleotides match TRBD2. The CDR3 is 17 amino acids. J was trimmed by 4 bases and V by 3 bases; bases with no gene match: 3. Looked up from germline, CDR1 is KGHSH and CDR2 is LQKENI. In nucleotides, the CDR3 is TGTGCCAGCTCACCGCCGGGACTAGCGGGAGGCACCGGGGAGCTGTTTTTT. Encoded protein: CASSPPGLAGGTGELFF.

V usage is TRBV11-2 and J usage is TRBJ2-3, with 8 bases lining up with TRBD1. Germline loops: CDR1 SGHAT, CDR2 FQNNGV. The CDR3 sequence is 15 residues long. Trimming at V came to 6 bases and at J to 1 base, leaving 6 bases not matched to a gene. CDR3 region: CASSYDRGGTDTQYF. Written as DNA, the CDR3 is TGTGCCAGCAGTTACGACAGGGGTGGCACAGATACGCAGTATTTT.

The chain has TRBV7-2 and TRBJ1-1; the D gene is possibly TRBD1 (5 bases). CDR3 size: 15 residues. Per the germline V gene, CDR1 is SGHTA and CDR2 is FQGNSA. V dropped 5 bases and J dropped 4 bases, with 17 bases sitting between them. CDR3 sequence: CASSPQVLGGTEAFF. The CDR3 nucleotides are TGTGCCAGCAGCCCTCAGGTGCTGGGGGGCACTGAAGCTTTCTTT.

Note on this clone: The same CDR3 is also encoded by other DNA sequences in this sample. The J gene is TRBJ2-7, the V gene TRBV7-2; no firm D call. The V gene's germline CDR1 is SGHTA and CDR2 FQGNSA. The CDR3 is made up of 13 amino acids. The ends were cut back, 6 bases at V and 6 bases at J, with 15 bases in the middle. CDR3 amino acids: CASSSQGASEQYF. In DNA form, the CDR3 reads TGTGCCAGCAGTTCTCAAGGAGCAAGCGAGCAGTACTTC.

V is TRBV28 and J is TRBJ1-6; D possibly corresponds to TRBD1 (6 bases). V gave up 3 bases and J gave up 3 bases, with 21 bases separating them. CDR1 and CDR2 from the germline V gene are MDHEN and SYDVKM. The CDR3 extends over 19 amino acids. The CDR3 nucleotides are TGTGCCAGCAGTTTTCTATCTCCCCCCCGGGACAACTATAATTCACCCCTCCACTTT. Its protein product is CASSFLSPPRDNYNSPLHF.

This clone was picked up a small number of times. This chain uses TRBV7-7 with TRBJ2-5; D may be TRBD1 (6 bases). Looked up from germline, CDR1 is SSHAT and CDR2 is FNYEAQ (reference sequence). The V end was cut by 9 bases, the J end by 0 bases, with 17 bases between. The CDR3 is 15 amino acids. The CDR3 loop is CARPPWDNDQETQYF. DNA for the CDR3: TGTGCCAGGCCTCCCTGGGACAACGACCAAGAGACCCAGTACTTC.